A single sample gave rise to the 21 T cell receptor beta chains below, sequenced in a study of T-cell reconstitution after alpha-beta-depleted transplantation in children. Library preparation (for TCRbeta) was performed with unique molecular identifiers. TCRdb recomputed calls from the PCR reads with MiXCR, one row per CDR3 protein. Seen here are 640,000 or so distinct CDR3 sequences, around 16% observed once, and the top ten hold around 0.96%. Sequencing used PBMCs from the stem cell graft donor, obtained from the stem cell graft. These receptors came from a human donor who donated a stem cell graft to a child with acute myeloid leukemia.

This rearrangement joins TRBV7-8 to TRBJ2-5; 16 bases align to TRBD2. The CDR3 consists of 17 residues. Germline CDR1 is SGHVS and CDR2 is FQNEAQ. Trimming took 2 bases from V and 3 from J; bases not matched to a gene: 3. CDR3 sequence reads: CASSLSGLAGGKETQYF. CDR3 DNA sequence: TGTGCCAGCAGCTTATCGGGACTAGCGGGGGGGAAAGAGACCCAGTACTTC. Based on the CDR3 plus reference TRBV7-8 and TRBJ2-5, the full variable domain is GAGVSQSPRYKVAKRGQDVALRCDPISGHVSLFWYQQALGQGPEFLTYFQNEAQLDKSGLPSDRFFAERPEGSVSTLKIQRTQQEDSAVYLCASSLSGLAGGKETQYFGPGTRLLVL.

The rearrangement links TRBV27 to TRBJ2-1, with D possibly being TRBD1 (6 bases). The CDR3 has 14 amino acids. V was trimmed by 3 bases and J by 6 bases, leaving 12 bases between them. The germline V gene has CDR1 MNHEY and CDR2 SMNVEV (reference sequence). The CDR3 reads CASSFWGQGNEQFF. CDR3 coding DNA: TGTGCCAGCAGTTTTTGGGGGCAAGGCAATGAGCAGTTCTTC.

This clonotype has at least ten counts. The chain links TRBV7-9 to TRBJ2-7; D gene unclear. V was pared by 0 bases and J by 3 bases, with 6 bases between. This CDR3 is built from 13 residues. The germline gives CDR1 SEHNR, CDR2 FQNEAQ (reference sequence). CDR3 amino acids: CASSLAAFYEQYF. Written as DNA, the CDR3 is TGTGCCAGCAGCTTAGCGGCTTTCTACGAGCAGTACTTC.

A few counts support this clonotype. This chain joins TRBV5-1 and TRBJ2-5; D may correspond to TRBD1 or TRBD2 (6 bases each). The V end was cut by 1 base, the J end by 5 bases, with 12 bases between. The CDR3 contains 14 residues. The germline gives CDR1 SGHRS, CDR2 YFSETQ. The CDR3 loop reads CASSLYGGRETQYF. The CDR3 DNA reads TGCGCCAGCAGCTTGTACGGGGGCAGGGAGACCCAGTACTTC.

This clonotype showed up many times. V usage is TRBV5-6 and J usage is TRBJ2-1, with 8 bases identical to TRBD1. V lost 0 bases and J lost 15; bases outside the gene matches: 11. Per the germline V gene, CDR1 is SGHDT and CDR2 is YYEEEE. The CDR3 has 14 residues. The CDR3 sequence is CASSLGQGPPGPFF. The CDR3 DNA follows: TGTGCCAGCAGCTTGGGACAGGGGCCCCCTGGGCCGTTCTTC.

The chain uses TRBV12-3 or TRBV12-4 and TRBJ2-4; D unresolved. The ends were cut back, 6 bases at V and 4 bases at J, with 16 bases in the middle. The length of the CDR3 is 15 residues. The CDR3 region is CASRRLDGIKNIQYF. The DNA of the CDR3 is TGTGCCAGCAGACGTCTCGACGGAATAAAAAACATTCAGTACTTC.

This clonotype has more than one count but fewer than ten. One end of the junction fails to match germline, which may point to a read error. The CDR3 DNA follows: TGTGCCAGCAGCCTAGCGGGGGTAGACACAGATACGCAGTATTTT. Amino acids: CASSLAGVDTDTQYF. The rearrangement uses TRBV7-2 and TRBJ2-3, with TRBD2 matching over 10 bases. This CDR3 region has 15 residues. Per the germline V gene, CDR1 is SGHTA and CDR2 is FQGNSA.

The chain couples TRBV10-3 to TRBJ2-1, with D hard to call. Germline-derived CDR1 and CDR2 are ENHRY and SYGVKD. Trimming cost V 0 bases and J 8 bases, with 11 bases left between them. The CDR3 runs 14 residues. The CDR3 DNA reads TGTGCCATCAGTGAGTCACTAAGGTTGGATGAGCAGTTCTTC. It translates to CAISESLRLDEQFF.

The DNA for the CDR3 is TGCAGTGCTCTGATCAGGGAAAGGACGGAGCCCTACGAGCAGTACTTC. Protein product: CSALIRERTEPYEQYF. The gene calls are TRBV20-1 and TRBJ2-7; D might be TRBD1 (5 bases). Germline CDR1 reads DFQATT; CDR2 reads SNEGSKA (reference sequence). The CDR3 is 16 residues long. The V end was cut by 5 bases, the J end by 2 bases, with 22 bases between.

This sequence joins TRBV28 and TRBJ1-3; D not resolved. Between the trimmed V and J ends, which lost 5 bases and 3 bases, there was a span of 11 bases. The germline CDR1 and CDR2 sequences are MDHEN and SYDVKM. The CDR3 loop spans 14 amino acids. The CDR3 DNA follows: TGTGCCAGCAGTACGCTGACGGGTGGAAACACCATATATTTT. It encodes CASSTLTGGNTIYF.

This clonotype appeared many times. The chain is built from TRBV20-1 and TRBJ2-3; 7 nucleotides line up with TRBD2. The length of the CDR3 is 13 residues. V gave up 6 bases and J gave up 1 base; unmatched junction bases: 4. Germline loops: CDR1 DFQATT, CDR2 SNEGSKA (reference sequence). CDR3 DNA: TGCAGTGCGGGGGGGGACGGCACAGATACGCAGTATTTT. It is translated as CSAGGDGTDTQYF.

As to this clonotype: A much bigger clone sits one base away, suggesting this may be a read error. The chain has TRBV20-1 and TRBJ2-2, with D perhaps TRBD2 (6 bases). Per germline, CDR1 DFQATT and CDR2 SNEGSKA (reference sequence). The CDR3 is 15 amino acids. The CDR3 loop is CSARSYDRGTGKLFF. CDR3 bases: TGCAGTGCTAGATCCTACGACCGGGGGACCGGGAAGCTGTTTTTT.

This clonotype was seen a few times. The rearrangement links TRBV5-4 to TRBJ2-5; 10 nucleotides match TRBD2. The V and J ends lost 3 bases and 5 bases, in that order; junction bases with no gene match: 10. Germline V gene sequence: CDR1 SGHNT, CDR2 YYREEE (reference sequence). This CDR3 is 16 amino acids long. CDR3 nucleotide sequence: TGTGCCAGCAGCTCCCTAGCGGGGGCCCAGGAGGAGACCCAGTACTTC. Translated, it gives CASSSLAGAQEETQYF.

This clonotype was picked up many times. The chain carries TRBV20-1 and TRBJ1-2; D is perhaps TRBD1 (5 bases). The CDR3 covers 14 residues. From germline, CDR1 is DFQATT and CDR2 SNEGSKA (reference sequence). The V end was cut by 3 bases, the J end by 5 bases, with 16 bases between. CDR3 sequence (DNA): TGCAGTGCTAGCCGTACCAGGGATAGATATGGCTACACCTTC. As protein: CSASRTRDRYGYTF.

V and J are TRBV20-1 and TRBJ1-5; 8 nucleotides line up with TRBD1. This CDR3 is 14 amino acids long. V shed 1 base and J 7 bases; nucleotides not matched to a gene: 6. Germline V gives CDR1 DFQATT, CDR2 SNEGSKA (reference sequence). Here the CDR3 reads CSARGRTGLQPQHF. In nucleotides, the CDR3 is TGCAGTGCTAGAGGCCGGACAGGGTTACAGCCCCAGCATTTT.

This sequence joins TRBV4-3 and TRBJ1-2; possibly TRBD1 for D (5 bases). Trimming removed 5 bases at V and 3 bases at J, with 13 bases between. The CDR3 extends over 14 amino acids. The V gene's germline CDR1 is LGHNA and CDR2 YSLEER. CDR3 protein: CASSSGTGDYGYTF. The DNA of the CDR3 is TGCGCCAGCAGCTCTGGGACGGGGGACTATGGCTACACCTTC.

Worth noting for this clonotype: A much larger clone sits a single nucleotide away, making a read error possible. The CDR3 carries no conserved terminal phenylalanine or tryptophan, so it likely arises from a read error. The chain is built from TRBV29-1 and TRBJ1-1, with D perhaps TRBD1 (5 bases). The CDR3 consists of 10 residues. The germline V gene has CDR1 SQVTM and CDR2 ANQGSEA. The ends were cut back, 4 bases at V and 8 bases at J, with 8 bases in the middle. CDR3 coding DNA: TGCAGCGTTGTGCGGGGGGAAGCTTTCTAT. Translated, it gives CSVVRGEAFY.

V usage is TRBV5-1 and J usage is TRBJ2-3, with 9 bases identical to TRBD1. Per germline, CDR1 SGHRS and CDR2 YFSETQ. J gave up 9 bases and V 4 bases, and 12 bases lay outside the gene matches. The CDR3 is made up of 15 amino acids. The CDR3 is CASSPETGTGKTQYF. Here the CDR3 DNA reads TGCGCCAGCAGCCCAGAAACCGGGACAGGGAAGACGCAGTATTTT.

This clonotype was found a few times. The CDR3 DNA is TGTGCCAGCAGCTCCCTCCCCCCGGGCTCGAACACTGAAGCTTTCTTT. This translates into CASSSLPPGSNTEAFF. The rearrangement joins TRBV7-2 to TRBJ1-1, with no clear D. Germline V CDR1 and CDR2: SGHTA, FQGNSA. V lost 4 bases, J lost 1 base, and 16 bases lay in between. The CDR3 has 16 amino acids.

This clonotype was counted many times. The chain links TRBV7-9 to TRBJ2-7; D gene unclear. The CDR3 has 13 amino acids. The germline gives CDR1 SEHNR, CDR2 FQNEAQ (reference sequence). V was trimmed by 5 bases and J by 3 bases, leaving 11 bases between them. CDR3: CASSPYQDYEQYF. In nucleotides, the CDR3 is TGTGCCAGCAGCCCATATCAGGACTACGAGCAGTACTTC.

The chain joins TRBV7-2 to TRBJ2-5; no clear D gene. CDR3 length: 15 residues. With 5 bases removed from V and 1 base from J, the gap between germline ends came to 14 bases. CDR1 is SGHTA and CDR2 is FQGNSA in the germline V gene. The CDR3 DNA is TGTGCCAGCAGCGCACGTAGATGGGTCCAAGAGACCCAGTACTTC. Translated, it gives CASSARRWVQETQYF.